This T cell receptor beta chain appears in the sequencing data of a study of blood T cell repertoires in COVID-19. Overall study context: The study drew acute and convalescent COVID-19 samples from the United States, Italy and Spain. PBMCs, B-cell-depleted T cells, or T cells were the source of the cDNA or gDNA that made up the material.

Source study methods: Amplification with reference gene primers provided the estimates of nucleated cell counts. Here immunoSEQ multiplex PCR was the method, and the copy in TCRdb shows in-frame clones only, minus some. For V, J and clone size, that table is used; D and trimming come from the DNA. The sample consists of approximately 300,000 clones, 70% to 90% of them appearing once. The CDR3 is made up of 14 amino acids. CDR1 LGHDT and CDR2 YNNKEL come from the germline V gene (reference sequence). Trimming at V came to 4 bases and at J to 4 bases, leaving 5 bases not matched to a gene. V is TRBV3-1 (or the pseudogene TRBV3-2) and J is TRBJ1-1, with 8 bases fitting TRBD1. The sequenced sample consisted of peripheral blood. The clonotype comes from a woman between 45 and 65 years old with active or convalescent COVID-19. The chain's CDR3 is CASSLRTGSTEAFF. CDR3 DNA sequence: TGTGCCAGCAGCCTAAGGACAGGGAGCACTGAAGCTTTCTTT.